This T cell receptor (beta chain) came from a study of T cell repertoires in cytomegalovirus infection (dated by TCRdb to about 2019). As for the study more broadly: The peptide stimulations were aimed at well-studied HLA-B-restricted epitopes as well as recently identified HLA-C-restricted CMV epitopes, whose presentation resists viral immunomodulation. Because public TCR beta signatures pointed to carriage of CMV infection together with the matching HLA type, the HLA type of each donor mattered for the analysis.

Based on the germline V gene, the CDR1 and CDR2 sequences are SGHVS and FNYEAQ. The V end loses 0 bases and the J end loses 7 bases, and a stretch of 7 bases separates them. Its CDR3 holds 13 amino acids, cysteine through phenylalanine. CDR3 DNA only is kept here, 39 bases in frame from base 1. This clonotype has a count of ten or more. Its binding antigen is unknown. Per-base quality was not reported, and no clone a single base away is much larger than it. Sequenced using an Illumina HiSeq 1500. TCRdb itself trimmed the public reads at Q25 with fastp, ran MiXCR and retained productive beta chains. Each entry merges the rows of one CDR3 protein and shows their most common DNA and genes. The table for this sample lists approximately 770,000 distinct CDR3 sequences; under 35% of them were counted only once. Around 13% of the sample lies in the top ten. The paper as a whole reports these results and caveats: The ex vivo response was dominated by HLA-C-restricted CMV-specific TCR beta clonotypes, which also provided the single most frequent clonotype in two of eight donors. Cumulative frequency of public TCR beta family members discriminated carriers of CMV infection plus the relevant HLA type in this cohort and an independent approximately 370-donor cohort.

Explained via the paper, the treatment or condition label denotes: in vitro stimulation with specific CMV peptide epitopes to enrich CMV-specific T cells. The sequencing here drew on cultured CD8+ T cells from PBMCs, taken from culture after CMV antigen stimulation. The V and J genes are TRBV7-6 and TRBJ2-1; 5 matching bases give a weak D call of TRBD2. The receptor's source is a human donor in good health (CMV status not recorded). Some clones in this sample may be carry-over from other donors' samples. The DNA sequence follows: TGTGCCAGCAGCTTAGCGCGGGTAAATGAGCAGTTCTTC. It specifies CASSLARVNEQFF.